This T cell receptor beta chain appears in the sequencing data of a study of blood T cell repertoires in COVID-19. About the study: Sources were T cells, B-cell-depleted T cells, or PBMCs; the material itself was cDNA or gDNA.

V dropped 0 bases and J dropped 1; count of bases not matched to a gene: 4. The CDR3 loop spans 16 amino acids. Germline V gives CDR1 MNHEY, CDR2 SVGEGT. Measured with immunoSEQ multiplex PCR; TCRdb has only the in-frame clones, and not every one. There are some 300,000 clones in the sample; about nine tenths occur only once, and roughly 2.9% lies in the top ten. The rearrangement links TRBV6-2 or TRBV6-3 to TRBJ2-5, with 8 bases matching TRBD2. The material sequenced was PBMCs or T cells enriched from blood (not recorded which). The receptor comes from a woman between 50 and 59 years old who had been exposed to COVID-19. The CDR3 is CASSYSLLAGQETQYF. For the CDR3, the DNA is TGTGCCAGCAGTTACTCACTCCTAGCGGGCCAAGAGACCCAGTACTTC.